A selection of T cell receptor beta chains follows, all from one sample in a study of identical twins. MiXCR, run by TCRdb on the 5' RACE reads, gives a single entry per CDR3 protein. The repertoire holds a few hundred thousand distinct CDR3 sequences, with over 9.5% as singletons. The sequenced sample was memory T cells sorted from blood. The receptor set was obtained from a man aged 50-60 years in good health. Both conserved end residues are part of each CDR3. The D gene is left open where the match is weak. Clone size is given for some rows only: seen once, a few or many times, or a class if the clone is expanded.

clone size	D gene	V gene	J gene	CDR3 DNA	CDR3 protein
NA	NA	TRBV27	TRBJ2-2	TGTGCCAGCAGTTTCCAGGCCCAGATCGGGGAGCTGTTTTTT	CASSFQAQIGELFF
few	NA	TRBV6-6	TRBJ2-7	TGTGCCAGCAGTGGCCAGAACTACGAGCAGTACTTC	CASSGQNYEQYF
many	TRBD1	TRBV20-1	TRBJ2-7	TGCAGTGCCGCGGGACAGGGGGCCCACGAGCAGTACTTC	CSAAGQGAHEQYF
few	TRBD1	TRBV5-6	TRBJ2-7	TGTGCCAGCAGCTTGGGAGGACAGGTGGAGGAGCAGTACTTC	CASSLGGQVEEQYF
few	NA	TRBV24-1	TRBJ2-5	TGTGCCACCAGTGGCGGAGCAGAGACCCAGTACTTC	CATSGGAETQYF
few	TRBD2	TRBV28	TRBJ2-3	TGTGCCAGCAGGGAGAGACTAGCGGGGGGCTCAGATACGCAGTATTTT	CASRERLAGGSDTQYF
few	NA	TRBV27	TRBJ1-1	TGTGCCAGCAGTGTGGACAGTTACACTGAAGCTTTCTTT	CASSVDSYTEAFF
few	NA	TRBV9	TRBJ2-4	TGTGCCAGCAGCGTAGAACCGGGAGTGGCCATTCAGTACTTC	CASSVEPGVAIQYF
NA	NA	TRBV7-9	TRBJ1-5	TGTGCCAGCAGCGCCGACGGGACGCCCTATCAGCCCCAGCATTTT	CASSADGTPYQPQHF
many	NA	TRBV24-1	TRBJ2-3	TGTGCCACCAGTGATTTGCACAGCGGGGACAACCCAGATACGCAGTATTTT	CATSDLHSGDNPDTQYF
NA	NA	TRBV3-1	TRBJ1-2	TGTGCCAGCAGCCAAGAGGGGGTCGGGGATTTGGGTGGCTACACCTTC	CASSQEGVGDLGGYTF
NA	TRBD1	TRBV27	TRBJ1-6	TGTGCCAGCAGTCCGGCGACAGGGCCACCCCTCCACTTT	CASSPATGPPLHF
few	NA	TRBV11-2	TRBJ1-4	TGTGCCAGCAGCCCCGTCATAGGGGAAAAACTGTTTTTT	CASSPVIGEKLFF
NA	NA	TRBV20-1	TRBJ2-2	TGCAGTGCTAAGACGGCGGCCATCACCGGGGAGCTGTTTTTT	CSAKTAAITGELFF
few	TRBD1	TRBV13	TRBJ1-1	TGTGCCAGCAGCTTGCGACAGGGGTCCTCGAACACTGAAGCTTTCTTT	CASSLRQGSSNTEAFF
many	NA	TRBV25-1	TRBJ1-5	TGTGCCAGCAGTGGAGCGCAGGGAGGCTTCAATCAGCCCCAGCATTTT	CASSGAQGGFNQPQHF
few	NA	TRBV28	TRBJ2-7	TGTGCCAGCAGTCGGATCGAGCAGTACTTC	CASSRIEQYF
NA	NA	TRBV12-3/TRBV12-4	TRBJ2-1	TGTGCCAGCAGTTTTTTGGGGGGCCTATACAATGAGCAGTTCTTC	CASSFLGGLYNEQFF
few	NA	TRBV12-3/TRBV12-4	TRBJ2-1	TGTGCCAGCAGTTTGTACAGGGCCTACAATGAGCAGTTCTTC	CASSLYRAYNEQFF
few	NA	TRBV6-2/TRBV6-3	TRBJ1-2	TGTGCCAGCAATAAACAGGGAGTCTATGGCTACACCTTC	CASNKQGVYGYTF
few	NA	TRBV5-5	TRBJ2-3	TGTGCCAGCAGCTTGTCGTCAGATACGCAGTATTTT	CASSLSSDTQYF
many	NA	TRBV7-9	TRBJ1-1	TGTGCCAGCAGTAAGGGCGAGGCTGAAGCTTTCTTT	CASSKGEAEAFF
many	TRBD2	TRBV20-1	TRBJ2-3	TGCAGTGCTTCGGGACTAGCGGGAGTGGTTGGGGGCACAGATACGCAGTATTTT	CSASGLAGVVGGTDTQYF
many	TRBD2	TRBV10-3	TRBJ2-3	TGTGCCATCAGTGCTGCCGGGACTAGCGGTACACCCACAGATACGCAGTATTTT	CAISAAGTSGTPTDTQYF
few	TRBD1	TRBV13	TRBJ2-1	TGTGCCAGCAGCTTACAGGGACAGGGACGGGACAATGAGCAGTTCTTC	CASSLQGQGRDNEQFF